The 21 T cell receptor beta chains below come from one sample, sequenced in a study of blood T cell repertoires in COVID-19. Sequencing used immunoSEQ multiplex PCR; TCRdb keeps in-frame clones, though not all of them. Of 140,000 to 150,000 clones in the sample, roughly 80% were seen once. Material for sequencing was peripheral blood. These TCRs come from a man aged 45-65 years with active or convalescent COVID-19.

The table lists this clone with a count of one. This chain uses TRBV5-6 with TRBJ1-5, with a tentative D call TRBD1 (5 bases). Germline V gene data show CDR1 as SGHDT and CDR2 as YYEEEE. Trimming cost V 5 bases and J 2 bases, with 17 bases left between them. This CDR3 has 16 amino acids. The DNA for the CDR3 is TGTGCCAGCAGTATGGCGGGACCGGGGGGCAATCAGCCCCAGCATTTT. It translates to CASSMAGPGGNQPQHF.

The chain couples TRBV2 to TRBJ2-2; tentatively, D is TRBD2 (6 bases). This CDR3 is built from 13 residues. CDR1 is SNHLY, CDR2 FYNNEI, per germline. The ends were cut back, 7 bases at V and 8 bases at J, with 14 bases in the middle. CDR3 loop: CASIPSRGGELFF. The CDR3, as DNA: TGTGCCAGCATCCCATCACGGGGGGGGGAGCTGTTTTTT. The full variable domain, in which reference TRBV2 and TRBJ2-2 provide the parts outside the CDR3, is EPEVTQTPSHQVTQMGQEVILRCVPISNHLYFYWYRQILGQKVEFLVSFYNNEISEKSEIFDDQFSVERPDGSNFTLKIRSTKLEDSAMYFCASIPSRGGELFFGEGSRLTVL.

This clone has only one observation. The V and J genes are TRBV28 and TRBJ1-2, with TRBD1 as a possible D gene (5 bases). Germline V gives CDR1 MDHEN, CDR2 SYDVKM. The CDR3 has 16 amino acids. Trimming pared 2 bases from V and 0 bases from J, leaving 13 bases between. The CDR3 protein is CASSLGNRPSNYGYTF. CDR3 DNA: TGTGCCAGCAGTTTAGGCAACAGGCCCTCTAACTATGGCTACACCTTC.

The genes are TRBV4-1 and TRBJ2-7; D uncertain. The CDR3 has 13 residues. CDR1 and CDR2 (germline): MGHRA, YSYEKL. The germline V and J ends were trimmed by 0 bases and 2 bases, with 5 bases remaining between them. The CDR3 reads CASSQDLPYEQYF. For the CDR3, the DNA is TGCGCCAGCAGCCAAGATCTTCCCTACGAGCAGTACTTC.

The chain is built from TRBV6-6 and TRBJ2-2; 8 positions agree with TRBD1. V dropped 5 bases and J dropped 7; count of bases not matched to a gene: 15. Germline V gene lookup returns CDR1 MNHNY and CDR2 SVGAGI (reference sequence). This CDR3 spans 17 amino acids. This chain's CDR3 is CASSLTESGGAGGELFF. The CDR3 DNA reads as TGTGCCAGCAGTCTCACCGAATCAGGGGGCGCCGGCGGGGAGCTGTTTTTT.

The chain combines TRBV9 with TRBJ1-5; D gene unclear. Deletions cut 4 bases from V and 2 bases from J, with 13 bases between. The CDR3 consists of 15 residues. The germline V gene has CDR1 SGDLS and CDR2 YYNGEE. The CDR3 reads CASSPRGIGNQPQHF. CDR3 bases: TGTGCCAGCAGCCCCCGAGGAATCGGCAATCAGCCCCAGCATTTT.

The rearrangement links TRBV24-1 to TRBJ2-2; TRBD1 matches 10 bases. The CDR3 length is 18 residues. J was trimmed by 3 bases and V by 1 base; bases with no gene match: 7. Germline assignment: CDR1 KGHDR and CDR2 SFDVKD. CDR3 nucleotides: TGTGCCACCAGTGATTTTCCCGGACAGGGGGGATACACCGGGGAGCTGTTTTTT. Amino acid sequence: CATSDFPGQGGYTGELFF.

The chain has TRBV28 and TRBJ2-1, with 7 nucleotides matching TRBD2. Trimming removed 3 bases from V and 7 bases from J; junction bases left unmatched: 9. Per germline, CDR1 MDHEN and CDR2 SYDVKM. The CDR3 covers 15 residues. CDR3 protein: CASSFRLAALNEQFF. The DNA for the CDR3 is TGTGCCAGCAGTTTCCGTCTAGCGGCTCTGAATGAGCAGTTCTTC.

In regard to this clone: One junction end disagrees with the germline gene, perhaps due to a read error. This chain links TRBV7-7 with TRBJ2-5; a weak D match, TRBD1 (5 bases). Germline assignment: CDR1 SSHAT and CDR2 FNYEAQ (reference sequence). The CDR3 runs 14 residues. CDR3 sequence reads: CASSRVGAQETQYF. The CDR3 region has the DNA TGTGCTAGCAGCCGAGTAGGGGCTCAAGAGACCCAGTACTTC.

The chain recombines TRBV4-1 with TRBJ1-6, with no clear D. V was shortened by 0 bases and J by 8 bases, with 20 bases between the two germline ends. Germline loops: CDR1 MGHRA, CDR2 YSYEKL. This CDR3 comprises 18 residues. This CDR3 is CASSQDFPVITGDSPLHF. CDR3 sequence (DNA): TGCGCCAGCAGCCAAGATTTTCCGGTGATTACCGGGGATTCACCCCTCCACTTT.

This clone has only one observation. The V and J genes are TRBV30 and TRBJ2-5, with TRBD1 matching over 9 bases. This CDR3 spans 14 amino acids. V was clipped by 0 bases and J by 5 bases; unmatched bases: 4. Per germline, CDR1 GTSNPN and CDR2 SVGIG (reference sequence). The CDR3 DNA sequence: TGTGCCTGGAGTGTGGGACAGGGTGAGGAGACCCAGTACTTC. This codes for CAWSVGQGEETQYF.

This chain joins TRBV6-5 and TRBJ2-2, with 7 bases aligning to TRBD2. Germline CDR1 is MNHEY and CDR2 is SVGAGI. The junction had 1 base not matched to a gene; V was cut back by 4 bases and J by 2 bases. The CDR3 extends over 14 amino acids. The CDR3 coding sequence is TGTGCCAGCAGTTGGGGGGGTAACACCGGGGAGCTGTTTTTT. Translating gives CASSWGGNTGELFF.

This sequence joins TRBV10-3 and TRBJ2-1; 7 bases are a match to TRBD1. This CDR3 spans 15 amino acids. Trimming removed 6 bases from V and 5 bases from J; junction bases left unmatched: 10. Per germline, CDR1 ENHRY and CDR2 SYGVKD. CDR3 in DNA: TGTGCCATCAGACCGAACAGGGGTGCCGACAATGAGCAGTTCTTC. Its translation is CAIRPNRGADNEQFF.

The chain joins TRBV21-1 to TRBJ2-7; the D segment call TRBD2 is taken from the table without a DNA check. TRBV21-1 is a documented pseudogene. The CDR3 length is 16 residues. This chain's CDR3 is CASSKGGTRSLYEQYF. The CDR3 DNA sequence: TGTGCCAGCAGCAAAGGTGGGACTAGAAGTCTCTACGAGCAGTACTTC.

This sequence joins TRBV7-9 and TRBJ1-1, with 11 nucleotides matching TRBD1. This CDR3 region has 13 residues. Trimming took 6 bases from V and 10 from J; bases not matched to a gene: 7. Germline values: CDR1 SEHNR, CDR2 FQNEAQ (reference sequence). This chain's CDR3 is CASSRTGGERAFF. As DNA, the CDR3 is TGTGCCAGCAGTCGGACAGGGGGCGAACGAGCTTTCTTT.

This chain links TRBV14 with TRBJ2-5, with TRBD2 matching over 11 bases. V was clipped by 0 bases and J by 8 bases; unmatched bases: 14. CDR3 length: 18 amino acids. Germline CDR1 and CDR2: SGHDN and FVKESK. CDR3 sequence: CASSQEALGSGRAGTQYF. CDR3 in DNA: TGTGCCAGCAGCCAAGAAGCCTTGGGTAGCGGGAGGGCCGGTACCCAGTACTTC.

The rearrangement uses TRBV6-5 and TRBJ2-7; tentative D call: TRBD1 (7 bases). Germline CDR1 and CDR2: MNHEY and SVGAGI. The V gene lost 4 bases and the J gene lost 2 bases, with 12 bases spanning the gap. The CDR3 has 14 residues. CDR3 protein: CASSSQGGPYEQYF. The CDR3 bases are TGTGCCAGCAGTTCGCAGGGGGGTCCCTACGAGCAGTACTTC.

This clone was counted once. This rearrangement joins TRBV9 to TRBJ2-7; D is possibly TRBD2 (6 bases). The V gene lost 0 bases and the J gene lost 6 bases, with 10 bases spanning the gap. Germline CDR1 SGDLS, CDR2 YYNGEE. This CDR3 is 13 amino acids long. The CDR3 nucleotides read TGTGCCAGCAGCGTAGGGGACGGGAGCGAGCAGTACTTC. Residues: CASSVGDGSEQYF.

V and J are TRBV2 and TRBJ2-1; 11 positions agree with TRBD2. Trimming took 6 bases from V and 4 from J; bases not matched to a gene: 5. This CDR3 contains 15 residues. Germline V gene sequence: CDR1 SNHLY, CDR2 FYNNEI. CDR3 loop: CASRIAGGPYNEQFF. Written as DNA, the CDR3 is TGTGCCAGCAGAATAGCGGGAGGGCCTTACAATGAGCAGTTCTTC.

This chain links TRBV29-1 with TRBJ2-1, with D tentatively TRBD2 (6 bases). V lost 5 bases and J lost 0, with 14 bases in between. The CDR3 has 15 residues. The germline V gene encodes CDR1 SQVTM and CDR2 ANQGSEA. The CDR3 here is CSVPLRETSYNEQFF. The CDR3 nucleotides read TGCAGCGTTCCCCTTCGGGAGACCTCCTACAATGAGCAGTTCTTC.

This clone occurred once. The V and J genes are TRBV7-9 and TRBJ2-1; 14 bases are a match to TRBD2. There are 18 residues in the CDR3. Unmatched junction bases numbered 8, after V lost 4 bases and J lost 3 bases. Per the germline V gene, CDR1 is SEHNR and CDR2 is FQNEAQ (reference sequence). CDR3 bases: TGTGCCAGCAGCTCCCCGGGACTAGCGGGAGACGGCTACAATGAGCAGTTCTTC. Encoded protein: CASSSPGLAGDGYNEQFF.